This T cell receptor (beta chain) derives from a study of molecular identifiers for immune sequencing clone quantification. V lost 4 bases to trimming and J lost 0 bases, with 12 bases between them. Germline V gives CDR1 SEHNR, CDR2 FQNEAQ (reference sequence). CDR3 size: 16 residues. Only a few counts were recorded for this clonotype. TCRdb used MiXCR to reprocess the PCR reads, holding one entry per CDR3 protein. The table lists hundreds of thousands of distinct CDR3 sequences, 24% of them singletons. The TCR was taken from a human donor in good health. Some libraries in this study had Jurkat cell RNA spiked in. The chain couples TRBV7-9 to TRBJ1-4; D is unresolved. The sequencing sample was made of naive CD8+ T cells from blood, with Jurkat cell RNA spiked in. Subset denoted: FACS-sorted CD8+CD4-CCR7+CD45RA+ naive T cells. CDR3: CASSSPGRTTNEKLFF. CDR3 nucleotides: TGTGCCAGCAGCTCACCTGGACGGACAACTAATGAAAAACTGTTTTTT. The whole variable domain, remainder taken from reference TRBV7-9 and TRBJ1-4, is DTGVSQNPRHKITKRGQNVTFRCDPISEHNRLYWYRQTLGQGPEFLTYFQNEAQLEKSRLLSDRFSAERPKGSFSTLEIQRTEQGDSAMYLCASSSPGRTTNEKLFFGSGTQLSVL.